The 29 T cell receptor beta chains below come from one sample, sequenced in a study of neurological immune-mediated disorders. TCRdb recomputed calls from the 5' RACE reads with MiXCR, one row per CDR3 protein. The data hold 25,000 to 30,000 distinct CDR3 sequences, with about 3.5% observed a single time. The sample consisted of PBMCs. The receptors originated from a woman aged 30 to 39 with multiple sclerosis.

This clonotype came up many times. V and J are TRBV27 and TRBJ1-4; 8 bases align to TRBD1. The CDR3 length is 15 residues. The V gene end was trimmed by 5 bases and the J gene end by 4 bases; junction bases not matched to a gene: 6. Germline V gene lookup returns CDR1 MNHEY and CDR2 SMNVEV (reference sequence). The CDR3: CASSPWDRLNEKLFF. In nucleotides, the CDR3 is TGTGCCAGCAGTCCATGGGACAGGCTTAATGAAAAACTGTTTTTT.

This clonotype was seen at least ten times. This sequence joins TRBV20-1 and TRBJ2-5, with D tentatively TRBD2 (5 bases). From germline, CDR1 is DFQATT and CDR2 SNEGSKA (reference sequence). This CDR3 has 15 amino acids. The V end lost 2 bases, the J end lost 5 bases, and 18 bases lay between the germline ends. The CDR3 sequence is CSARSAVRGGETQYF. Written as DNA, the CDR3 is TGCAGTGCTAGATCGGCCGTACGGGGTGGGGAGACCCAGTACTTC.

This clonotype was found many times. The chain uses TRBV20-1 and TRBJ2-1, with unresolved D. This CDR3 comprises 10 residues. Per germline, CDR1 DFQATT and CDR2 SNEGSKA (reference sequence). The CDR3 coding sequence is TGCAGCCCTGTGTACAATGAGCAGTTCTTC. Its protein is CSPVYNEQFF.

The table lists this clonotype with a few counts. The gene calls are TRBV20-1 and TRBJ2-7; TRBD1 matches at 10 bases. Trimming removed 6 bases from V and 0 bases from J; junction bases left unmatched: 14. This CDR3 has 17 residues. Germline V gives CDR1 DFQATT, CDR2 SNEGSKA (reference sequence). CDR3 sequence: CSAMETGGVGPSYEQYF. The DNA for the CDR3 is TGCAGTGCAATGGAGACAGGGGGCGTAGGGCCCTCCTACGAGCAGTACTTC.

The rearrangement links TRBV19 to TRBJ2-6; D unresolved. V was shortened by 7 bases and J by 4 bases, with 5 bases between the two germline ends. Germline V gene data show CDR1 as LNHDA and CDR2 as SQIVND (reference sequence). The CDR3 totals 12 residues. CDR3 bases: TGTGCCAGTAAATCCGGGGCCAACGTCCTGACTTTC. Translating it yields CASKSGANVLTF. The full variable domain, rest sourced from reference TRBV19 and TRBJ2-6, is DGGITQSPKYLFRKEGQNVTLSCEQNLNHDAMYWYRQDPGQGLRLIYYSQIVNDFQKGDIAEGYSVSREKKESFPLTVTSAQKNPTAFYLCASKSGANVLTFGAGSRLTVL.

This clonotype was counted at least ten times. CDR3 nucleotides: TGTGCCAGCAGCTTAGTAAAGGTCTCACGCCCAGATACGCAGTATTTT. As protein: CASSLVKVSRPDTQYF. The chain employs TRBV7-2 and TRBJ2-3, with D unclear. This CDR3 has 16 amino acids. V was cut by 1 base and J by 4 bases, with 15 bases left in between. Germline V gene sequence: CDR1 SGHTA, CDR2 FQGNSA.

This clonotype has at least ten counts. This rearrangement joins TRBV10-3 to TRBJ2-1, with D possibly TRBD2 on 5 matching bases. V was trimmed by 0 bases and J by 7 bases, leaving 10 bases between them. Germline CDR1 and CDR2: ENHRY and SYGVKD. The CDR3 runs to 14 residues. CDR3 region: CAISESLGENEQFF. The CDR3 DNA reads TGTGCCATCAGTGAGTCGCTTGGGGAGAATGAGCAGTTCTTC.

This clonotype was seen ten or more times. The rearrangement joins TRBV7-3 to TRBJ2-7; TRBD1 might be the D (6 bases). This CDR3 has 15 amino acids. V was trimmed by 1 base and J by 3 bases, leaving 13 bases between them. Germline CDR1 is SGHTA and CDR2 is FQGTGA. This CDR3 reads CASSLNGGGFYEQYF. The CDR3 DNA reads as TGTGCCAGCAGCTTAAATGGGGGCGGTTTCTACGAGCAGTACTTC.

On this clonotype itself: A read error may be the cause here, since a much bigger clone is one base away. The CDR3 ends on some other residue instead of the conserved phenylalanine or tryptophan, so this is likely a read error. The V and J genes are TRBV7-2 and TRBJ2-4; 14 bases are shared with TRBD2. The CDR3 is 16 amino acids. Germline V gene lookup returns CDR1 SGHTA and CDR2 FQGNSA. Trimming cost V 5 bases and J 6 bases; bases outside gene matches: 6. The CDR3 DNA reads TGTGCCAGCAGCCCACTCGGACTAGCGGGAGGAAACATTCAGTACGTC. It encodes CASSPLGLAGGNIQYV.

In this sample, this clonotype turned up many times. The chain joins TRBV7-2 to TRBJ2-5, with D unclear. Germline V gives CDR1 SGHTA, CDR2 FQGNSA. The CDR3 is made up of 10 amino acids. V was cut by 8 bases and J by 3 bases, with 4 bases left in between. CDR3: CASGEETQYF. CDR3 in DNA: TGTGCCAGCGGAGAAGAGACCCAGTACTTC. Using reference TRBV7-2 and TRBJ2-5 for the parts outside the CDR3, the full variable domain is GAGVSQSPSNKVTEKGKDVELRCDPISGHTALYWYRQSLGQGLEFLIYFQGNSAPDKSGLPSDRFSAERTGGSVSTLTIQRTQQEDSAVYLCASGEETQYFGPGTRLLVL.

There are many counts of this clonotype. The gene calls are TRBV3-1 and TRBJ2-5; D possibly uses TRBD1 or TRBD2 (5 bases each). This CDR3 comprises 13 residues. Germline V gives CDR1 LGHDT, CDR2 YNNKEL (reference sequence). The germline V and J ends were trimmed by 2 bases and 4 bases, with 8 bases remaining between them. Written as DNA, the CDR3 is TGTGCCAGCAGCCAATCCGGGACAGAGACCCAGTACTTC. This sequence encodes CASSQSGTETQYF.

This clonotype was counted ten times or more. The CDR3 region is CSADVGSGPNEQFF. The CDR3 DNA follows: TGCAGTGCTGATGTTGGGAGCGGACCCAATGAGCAGTTCTTC. The chain employs TRBV20-1 and TRBJ2-1, with D possibly being TRBD2 (5 bases). The V gene's germline CDR1 is DFQATT and CDR2 SNEGSKA (reference sequence). The CDR3 loop spans 14 amino acids. Between the trimmed V and J ends, which lost 5 bases and 6 bases, there was a span of 17 bases.

In this sample, this clonotype turned up many times. The gene calls are TRBV28 and TRBJ2-5; 8 bases are a match to TRBD2. Germline V lookup: CDR1 MDHEN, CDR2 SYDVKM. The CDR3 loop spans 13 amino acids. The V and J ends lost 8 bases and 5 bases, in that order; junction bases with no gene match: 7. CDR3 DNA sequence: TGTGCCAGCTGTAGCGGGGTCCGGGAGACCCAGTACTTC. It is translated as CASCSGVRETQYF.

Details on this clonotype: This may arise from a read error, as a much more abundant clone is one base away. The V gene is TRBV6-5, the J gene TRBJ2-2; no definite D call. CDR3 length: 13 residues. The V end lost 4 bases, the J end lost 6 bases, and 9 bases lay between the germline ends. Germline-derived CDR1 and CDR2 are MNHEY and SVGAGI. The CDR3 is CASSSTVAGELFF. CDR3 bases: TGTGCCAGCAGTTCTACGGTGGCCGGGGAGCTGTTTTTT.

This clonotype was seen repeatedly, ten times or more. The rearrangement joins TRBV20-1 to TRBJ2-5, with D perhaps matching TRBD2 (7 bases). The ends were cut back, 2 bases at V and 5 bases at J, with 18 bases in the middle. Looked up from germline, CDR1 is DFQATT and CDR2 is SNEGSKA (reference sequence). CDR3 length: 15 amino acids. The CDR3 protein is CSARNMRGRVETQYF. As DNA, the CDR3 is TGCAGTGCTAGAAACATGCGGGGGCGAGTGGAGACCCAGTACTTC.

This clonotype was counted at least ten times. This rearrangement joins TRBV29-1 to TRBJ2-7, with 7 bases aligning to TRBD1. With 4 bases clipped from V and 6 bases from J, the junction kept 6 bases outside the gene matches. Germline V lookup: CDR1 SQVTM, CDR2 ANQGSEA. The CDR3 has 12 residues. CDR3: CSVGDRASEQYF. The CDR3 bases are TGCAGCGTTGGAGACAGGGCATCCGAGCAGTACTTC.

This clonotype was found many times. The gene calls are TRBV20-1 and TRBJ2-7, with 9 bases fitting TRBD1. Per germline, CDR1 DFQATT and CDR2 SNEGSKA (reference sequence). The CDR3 has 15 residues. The V and J ends lost 0 bases and 6 bases, in that order; junction bases with no gene match: 9. The chain's CDR3 is CSARDSNRGLVEQYF. As DNA, the CDR3 is TGCAGTGCTAGAGATAGTAACAGGGGGCTGGTCGAGCAGTACTTC.

This clonotype was detected only a few times. This may stem from a read error, because a much larger clone lies one nucleotide away. This chain connects TRBV7-2 to TRBJ2-7, with D maybe TRBD2 (5 bases). The V gene's germline CDR1 is SGHTA and CDR2 FQGNSA. V dropped 0 bases and J dropped 2 bases, with 8 bases sitting between them. This CDR3 spans 14 amino acids. CDR3 bases: TGTGCCAGCAGCTTAGCTAGAGGGACCTACGAGCAGTACTTC. Amino acids: CASSLARGTYEQYF.

This clonotype was recorded a few times. The chain recombines TRBV15 with TRBJ1-5; D ambiguous. This CDR3 has 8 residues. Germline V gene sequence: CDR1 LNHNV, CDR2 YYDKDF (reference sequence). The CDR3 reads CSNQPQHF. The CDR3 nucleotides read TGTAGCAATCAGCCCCAGCATTTT.

At least ten counts were recorded for this clonotype. The V call is TRBV7-2, the J call TRBJ1-1; 10 bases are a match to TRBD1. The CDR3 has 16 amino acids. Germline CDR1 is SGHTA and CDR2 is FQGNSA. With 7 bases clipped from V and 1 base from J, the junction kept 9 bases outside the gene matches. Here the CDR3 DNA reads TGTGCCAGCAAGTTCGGGACAGGGGCCGGGAACACTGAAGCTTTCTTT. Its protein product is CASKFGTGAGNTEAFF.

This clonotype appeared many times. The J gene is TRBJ2-7, the V gene TRBV20-1; D possibly corresponds to TRBD2 (6 bases). Germline V gives CDR1 DFQATT, CDR2 SNEGSKA (reference sequence). Trimming removed 6 bases at V and 0 bases at J, with 15 bases between. This CDR3 has 14 residues. The CDR3 region has the DNA TGCAGTGCCGGCGCGGGGTCGAGCTCCTACGAGCAGTACTTC. This codes for CSAGAGSSSYEQYF.

This clonotype is medium-sized within its sample. The rearrangement uses TRBV4-1 and TRBJ2-7, with TRBD1 identical over 11 bases. V shed 4 bases and J 4 bases; nucleotides not matched to a gene: 6. Germline V gene lookup returns CDR1 MGHRA and CDR2 YSYEKL. This CDR3 is 15 amino acids long. CDR3 protein: CASSPGTGGLYEQYF. CDR3 nucleotides: TGCGCCAGCAGCCCCGGGACAGGGGGGTTGTACGAGCAGTACTTC.

This clonotype is deemed medium-sized. CDR3 bases: TGTGCCAGCAGCGTAGATCTAGGGGAGGAGACCCAGTACTTC. Protein: CASSVDLGEETQYF. This chain joins TRBV9 and TRBJ2-5; D is perhaps TRBD1 or TRBD2 (5 bases each). This CDR3 contains 14 residues. CDR1 and CDR2 (germline): SGDLS, YYNGEE. With 0 bases removed from V and 5 bases from J, the gap between germline ends came to 11 bases.

This clonotype was counted ten times or more. V usage is TRBV5-6 and J usage is TRBJ2-2, with D possibly being TRBD1 or TRBD2 (5 bases each). The CDR3 totals 15 residues. The germline V and J ends were trimmed by 7 bases and 4 bases, with 17 bases remaining between them. Germline V gene sequence: CDR1 SGHDT, CDR2 YYEEEE. The CDR3 loop reads CASASWGSGTGELFF. The CDR3 nucleotides read TGTGCCAGCGCCTCCTGGGGGTCAGGCACCGGGGAGCTGTTTTTT.

There are a few counts of this clonotype. One junction end disagrees with the germline gene, perhaps due to a read error. The chain combines TRBV5-6 with TRBJ2-6; 9 bases align to TRBD1. The CDR3 length is 15 residues. In germline, CDR1 is SGHDT, CDR2 YYEEEE. The CDR3 is CASRNRGQGAKVLTF. DNA for the CDR3: TGTGCCAGCAGAAACAGGGGGCAAGGGGCCAAAGTCCTGACTTTC.

This clonotype has ten or more counts. V gene TRBV7-2 combines with J gene TRBJ2-6; no reliable D call. Trimming removed 1 base at V and 0 bases at J, with 4 bases between. The CDR3 has 15 amino acids. Germline loops: CDR1 SGHTA, CDR2 FQGNSA. Here the CDR3 DNA reads TGTGCCAGCAGCTTAGGAACCTCTGGGGCCAACGTCCTGACTTTC. Translating it yields CASSLGTSGANVLTF.

Ten or more counts support this clonotype. The rearrangement joins TRBV5-1 to TRBJ2-7; possible D gene TRBD1, 5 bases. V gave up 0 bases and J gave up 3 bases, with 13 bases separating them. The length of the CDR3 is 15 residues. Germline V gene sequence: CDR1 SGHRS, CDR2 YFSETQ. The CDR3 spells CASSLGAGPVYEQYF. In nucleotides, the CDR3 is TGCGCCAGCAGCTTGGGCGCAGGGCCCGTCTACGAGCAGTACTTC. Using reference TRBV5-1 and TRBJ2-7 for the parts outside the CDR3, the full variable domain is KAGVTQTPRYLIKTRGQQVTLSCSPISGHRSVSWYQQTPGQGLQFLFEYFSETQRNKGNFPGRFSGRQFSNSRSEMNVSTLELGDSALYLCASSLGAGPVYEQYFGPGTRLTVT.

There are many counts of this clonotype. The junction shows a germline mismatch at one end, possibly a read error. This chain uses TRBV7-8 with TRBJ1-5; D unresolved. In germline, CDR1 is SGHVS, CDR2 FQNEAQ. The CDR3 runs 15 residues. The CDR3 nucleotides read TGTGCCAGCAGCTTAGTAAGCGGTCTGGCCCAGCCCCAGAATTTT. Translating it yields CASSLVSGLAQPQNF.

This clonotype was detected many times. V and J are TRBV27 and TRBJ1-2; TRBD1 matches 8 bases. Germline V gene sequence: CDR1 MNHEY, CDR2 SMNVEV (reference sequence). This CDR3 has 14 amino acids. V trimming: 5 bases; J trimming: 5 bases; junction bases outside the gene matches: 7. The CDR3 sequence: CASSQKQGGYGYTF. In nucleotides, the CDR3 is TGTGCCAGCAGTCAGAAACAGGGGGGGTATGGCTACACCTTC.